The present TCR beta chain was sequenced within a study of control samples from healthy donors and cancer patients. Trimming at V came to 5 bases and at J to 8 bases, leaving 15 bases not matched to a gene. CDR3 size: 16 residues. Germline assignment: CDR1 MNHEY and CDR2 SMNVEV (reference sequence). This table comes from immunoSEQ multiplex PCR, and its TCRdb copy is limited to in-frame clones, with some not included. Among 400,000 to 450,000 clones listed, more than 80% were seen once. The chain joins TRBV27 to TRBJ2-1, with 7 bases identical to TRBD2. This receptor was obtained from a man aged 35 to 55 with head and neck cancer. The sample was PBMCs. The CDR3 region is CASSDFRLAGGDEQFF. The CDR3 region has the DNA TGTGCCAGCAGTGACTTCCGACTAGCCGGAGGGGATGAGCAGTTCTTC.